The 27 T cell receptor beta chains given below trace back to one sample, sequenced in a study of Tregs in tolerant kidney transplant recipients. Assay used: immunoSEQ multiplex PCR; TCRdb lists only in-frame clones, some missing. This table holds approximately 44,000 clones, 95% to 96% found once. The antigens for these receptors are not known. The sequenced sample was Tregs from blood cultured with allogeneic cells. These receptor sequences come from a human donor in good health.

J is TRBJ1-5 and V is TRBV19, with D possibly TRBD1 on 5 matching bases. This CDR3 contains 17 residues. Germline assignment: CDR1 LNHDA and CDR2 SQIVND (reference sequence). V lost 7 bases and J lost 0, with 19 bases in between. In nucleotides, the CDR3 is TGTGCCAGTAAGATCCGGGGCCTAGATTATAGCAATCAGCCCCAGCATTTT. Its protein is CASKIRGLDYSNQPQHF.

This rearrangement joins TRBV5-4 to TRBJ1-4; the D is unclear. Germline V gives CDR1 SGHNT, CDR2 YYREEE (reference sequence). CDR3 size: 15 residues. Trimming took 3 bases from V and 0 from J, leaving 9 bases between them. The CDR3 DNA sequence: TGTGCCAGCAGCTCGGGAGGCGCAACTAATGAAAAACTGTTTTTT. Amino acid sequence: CASSSGGATNEKLFF.

CDR3 DNA: TGCGCCAGCAGCCAGGCCCCGACCGGGACGAGCCGAAATGAGCAGTTCTTC. Protein sequence: CASSQAPTGTSRNEQFF. The chain combines TRBV4-1 with TRBJ2-1, with D possibly being TRBD1 or TRBD2 (5 bases each). Germline values: CDR1 MGHRA, CDR2 YSYEKL. The CDR3 covers 17 residues. The ends were cut back, 3 bases at V and 7 bases at J, with 22 bases in the middle.

The chain links TRBV6-6 to TRBJ1-2; no firm D call. Per the germline V gene, CDR1 is MNHNY and CDR2 is SVGAGI (reference sequence). Deletions cut 6 bases from V and 3 bases from J, with 14 bases between. This CDR3 is 14 amino acids long. CDR3 sequence reads: CASSPQFGHYGYTF. The CDR3 DNA reads TGTGCCAGCAGCCCTCAGTTTGGGCACTATGGCTACACCTTC.

This clone has more than one count but fewer than ten. The chain is built from TRBV29-1 and TRBJ2-1; D is ambiguous. The CDR3 is 10 residues long. Trimming shortened V by 7 bases and J by 5 bases, and 6 bases separated the two germline ends. Germline loops: CDR1 SQVTM, CDR2 ANQGSEA. CDR3 DNA: TGCAGCGGATATAACAATGAGCAGTTCTTC. This encodes CSGYNNEQFF.

The chain uses TRBV5-5 and TRBJ1-3; unclear D gene. The CDR3 consists of 14 residues. V shed 0 bases and J shed 1 base, with 5 bases lying between them. The germline CDR1 and CDR2 sequences are SGHKS and YYEKEE (reference sequence). In DNA form, the CDR3 reads TGTGCCAGCAGCTTGGCGGTATCTGGAAACACCATATATTTT. It yields the protein CASSLAVSGNTIYF.

This clone was observed once. J is TRBJ1-2 and V is TRBV15; D gene ambiguous. CDR3 length: 14 residues. Germline V gene sequence: CDR1 LNHNV, CDR2 YYDKDF (reference sequence). The V end was cut by 5 bases, the J end by 5 bases, with 15 bases between. This chain's CDR3 is CATSVNWGRYGYTF. Written as DNA, the CDR3 is TGTGCCACCAGCGTGAATTGGGGAAGGTATGGCTACACCTTC.

CDR3 bases: TGTGCCAGCAGCAAAGATGAGGAGGACGGTGAAGCTTTCTTT. Amino acids: CASSKDEEDGEAFF. V gene TRBV21-1 combines with J gene TRBJ1-1. TRBV21-1 is recorded as a pseudogene. CDR3 length: 14 amino acids.

The V call is TRBV5-1, the J call TRBJ2-3; D may be TRBD2 (6 bases). The CDR3 contains 16 residues. Trimming shortened V by 5 bases and J by 0 bases, and 16 bases separated the two germline ends. Looked up from germline, CDR1 is SGHRS and CDR2 is YFSETQ. As DNA, the CDR3 is TGCGCCAGCAGATACGCGGGGACGGCGAGCACAGATACGCAGTATTTT. It encodes CASRYAGTASTDTQYF. Combining the CDR3 with reference TRBV5-1 and TRBJ2-3 gives the whole variable domain KAGVTQTPRYLIKTRGQQVTLSCSPISGHRSVSWYQQTPGQGLQFLFEYFSETQRNKGNFPGRFSGRQFSNSRSEMNVSTLELGDSALYLCASRYAGTASTDTQYFGPGTRLTVL.

The gene calls are TRBV5-1 and TRBJ2-7; 13 nucleotides agree with TRBD2. Per germline, CDR1 SGHRS and CDR2 YFSETQ. Germline trimming cut 1 base from V and 3 bases from J; bases unmatched to any gene: 7. This CDR3 has 17 residues. The DNA for the CDR3 is TGCGCCAGCAGCTTGAGACGACTAGCGGGAGGATTCTACGAGCAGTACTTC. It yields the protein CASSLRRLAGGFYEQYF. The variable domain in full, completed from reference TRBV5-1 and TRBJ2-7, reads KAGVTQTPRYLIKTRGQQVTLSCSPISGHRSVSWYQQTPGQGLQFLFEYFSETQRNKGNFPGRFSGRQFSNSRSEMNVSTLELGDSALYLCASSLRRLAGGFYEQYFGPGTRLTVT.

The V and J genes are TRBV6-5 and TRBJ1-6, with D unclear. Germline values: CDR1 MNHEY, CDR2 SVGAGI. Trimming took 6 bases from V and 0 from J, leaving 9 bases between them. This CDR3 region has 15 residues. CDR3: CASRPSSSYNSPLHF. CDR3 DNA: TGTGCCAGCAGGCCTTCGAGCTCCTATAATTCACCCCTCCACTTT.

The chain has TRBV29-1 and TRBJ2-3; 12 bases fit TRBD2. V lost 6 bases to trimming and J lost 4 bases; unmatched junction nucleotides: 17. The CDR3 totals 18 residues. Germline CDR1 reads SQVTM; CDR2 reads ANQGSEA. The CDR3 reads CSVSGTAKLAGGSDTQYF. DNA for the CDR3: TGCAGCGTCTCCGGGACAGCAAAACTAGCGGGGGGATCAGATACGCAGTATTTT.

The genes are TRBV29-1 and TRBJ1-1; D is unresolved. Trimming removed 5 bases from V and 6 bases from J, with 7 bases in between. Germline CDR1 SQVTM, CDR2 ANQGSEA. The CDR3 is 10 amino acids. The CDR3 spells CSVTKAEAFF. Written as DNA, the CDR3 is TGCAGCGTTACCAAGGCTGAAGCTTTCTTT. Full variable domain (rest looked up from reference TRBV29-1 and TRBJ1-1): SAVISQKPSRDICQRGTSLTIQCQVDSQVTMMFWYRQQPGQSLTLIATANQGSEATYESGFVIDKFPISRPNLTFSTLTVSNMSPEDSSIYLCSVTKAEAFFGQGTRLTVV.

The CDR3 here is CASSRGGYSYNEQFF. The CDR3 DNA reads TGTGCCAGCAGTCGTGGGGGGTACTCCTACAATGAGCAGTTCTTC. The rearrangement joins TRBV6-6 to TRBJ2-1; tentatively, D is TRBD2 (6 bases). V was shortened by 5 bases and J by 0 bases, with 11 bases between the two germline ends. This CDR3 contains 15 residues. Germline V gene lookup returns CDR1 MNHNY and CDR2 SVGAGI (reference sequence).

The chain uses TRBV6-6 and TRBJ2-7; possibly TRBD2 for D (5 bases). V shed 8 bases and J shed 4 bases, with 12 bases lying between them. Germline lookup yields CDR1 MNHNY and CDR2 SVGAGI (reference sequence). This CDR3 region has 12 residues. CDR3 sequence (DNA): TGTGCCAGCGGTTTACGGGGTTACGAGCAGTACTTC. It yields the protein CASGLRGYEQYF.

This chain connects TRBV10-3 to TRBJ1-4; 8 bases are shared with TRBD1. Trimming took 2 bases from V and 7 from J; bases not matched to a gene: 6. CDR1 is ENHRY, CDR2 SYGVKD, per germline. The CDR3 has 15 residues. The CDR3 protein is CAISEADRGSEKLFF. CDR3 in DNA: TGTGCCATCAGTGAGGCCGACAGGGGTTCTGAAAAACTGTTTTTT.

V and J are TRBV2 and TRBJ2-3; D unresolved. In germline, CDR1 is SNHLY, CDR2 FYNNEI. The CDR3 extends over 12 amino acids. V lost 6 bases and J lost 0, with 4 bases in between. The CDR3 spells CASSASTDTQYF. The CDR3 DNA reads as TGTGCCAGCAGCGCTAGCACAGATACGCAGTATTTT.

The chain carries TRBV7-9 and TRBJ1-3; D remains ambiguous. The V end lost 0 bases, the J end lost 4 bases, and 4 bases lay between the germline ends. From germline, CDR1 is SEHNR and CDR2 FQNEAQ (reference sequence). CDR3 length: 13 residues. The CDR3: CASSLALGNTIYF. The CDR3 nucleotides read TGTGCCAGCAGCTTAGCATTGGGAAACACCATATATTTT.

The genes are TRBV6-1 and TRBJ2-2; TRBD1 aligns across 7 bases. The CDR3 covers 14 residues. Germline V gene sequence: CDR1 MNHNS, CDR2 SASEGT. V lost 7 bases to trimming and J lost 2 bases; unmatched junction nucleotides: 4. In DNA, the CDR3 is TGTGCCAGCATGGGACAGAGTAACACCGGGGAGCTGTTTTTT. Protein sequence: CASMGQSNTGELFF.

The J gene is TRBJ2-2, the V gene TRBV5-1; 9 bases align to TRBD2. V lost 4 bases to trimming and J lost 5 bases; unmatched junction nucleotides: 6. Germline assignment: CDR1 SGHRS and CDR2 YFSETQ. The CDR3 spans 15 residues. CDR3 DNA sequence: TGCGCCAGCAGCGCGGCGGGACTAGCAACCGGGGAGCTGTTTTTT. The encoded protein is CASSAAGLATGELFF.

The chain joins TRBV7-8 to TRBJ1-6; 7 nucleotides agree with TRBD1. CDR3 size: 13 residues. Germline V gives CDR1 SGHVS, CDR2 FQNEAQ. Trimming at V came to 8 bases and at J to 7 bases, leaving 5 bases not matched to a gene. CDR3 nucleotide sequence: TGTGCCAGCGGGGGGACAGCCAATTCACCCCTCCACTTT. It specifies CASGGTANSPLHF.

This clone showed up just a few times. The V call is TRBV6-1, the J call TRBJ1-6, with D perhaps TRBD1 (6 bases). The CDR3 spans 12 residues. The germline gives CDR1 MNHNS, CDR2 SASEGT. V gave up 8 bases and J gave up 10 bases, with 12 bases separating them. The CDR3 DNA sequence: TGTGCCAGCGAAGGGGGGTGGTCACCCCTCCACTTT. Residues: CASEGGWSPLHF.

CDR3 residues: CASSLDRSNYGYTF. CDR3 DNA: TGTGCCAGCAGCTTGGACAGATCTAACTATGGCTACACCTTC. This rearrangement joins TRBV11-2 to TRBJ1-2; weak D call: TRBD1 (6 bases). The germline CDR1 and CDR2 sequences are SGHAT and FQNNGV. Trimming took off 3 bases at V and 0 bases at J, with 8 bases between the two ends. This CDR3 is 14 amino acids long.

V gene TRBV7-2 combines with J gene TRBJ2-7; weak D call: TRBD2 (5 bases). The germline V gene encodes CDR1 SGHTA and CDR2 FQGNSA. V was clipped by 5 bases and J by 5 bases, with 10 bases between them. This CDR3 is 12 amino acids long. The CDR3 sequence is CASSPTSNEQYF. CDR3 DNA sequence: TGTGCCAGCAGCCCAACTAGTAACGAGCAGTACTTC.

The rearrangement joins TRBV5-6 to TRBJ2-7; the D gene is possibly TRBD2 (5 bases). The germline V and J ends were trimmed by 1 base and 2 bases, with 16 bases remaining between them. Germline V gene lookup returns CDR1 SGHDT and CDR2 YYEEEE. The CDR3 sequence is 16 residues long. Here the CDR3 reads CASSLTGKLGTYEQYF. The CDR3 DNA follows: TGTGCCAGCAGCTTGACGGGGAAGTTAGGCACCTACGAGCAGTACTTC. Full variable domain (outside the CDR3, taken from reference TRBV5-6 and TRBJ2-7): DAGVTQSPTHLIKTRGQQVTLRCSPKSGHDTVSWYQQALGQGPQFIFQYYEEEERQRGNFPDRFSGHQFPNYSSELNVNALLLGDSALYLCASSLTGKLGTYEQYFGPGTRLTVT.

The V and J genes are TRBV5-1 and TRBJ2-1; 13 bases line up with TRBD2. The CDR3 is 17 residues long. CDR1 and CDR2 from the germline V gene are SGHRS and YFSETQ. Trimming at V came to 6 bases and at J to 4 bases, leaving 10 bases not matched to a gene. The CDR3 DNA reads TGCGCCAGCACCGGGACTAGCGGGAACTTTATGTACAATGAGCAGTTCTTC. Residues: CASTGTSGNFMYNEQFF. The full variable domain, its missing parts supplied by reference TRBV5-1 and TRBJ2-1, is KAGVTQTPRYLIKTRGQQVTLSCSPISGHRSVSWYQQTPGQGLQFLFEYFSETQRNKGNFPGRFSGRQFSNSRSEMNVSTLELGDSALYLCASTGTSGNFMYNEQFFGPGTRLTVL.

The V and J genes are TRBV5-5 and TRBJ2-5, with 7 bases matching TRBD1. The junction had 12 bases not matched to a gene; V was cut back by 5 bases and J by 5 bases. Germline-derived CDR1 and CDR2 are SGHKS and YYEKEE (reference sequence). This CDR3 region has 15 residues. Here the CDR3 DNA reads TGTGCCAGCAGGGTGAGCGGACAGGCCGTGGAGACCCAGTACTTC. This codes for CASRVSGQAVETQYF. Full variable domain (remainder filled in from reference TRBV5-5 and TRBJ2-5): DAGVTQSPTHLIKTRGQQVTLRCSPISGHKSVSWYQQVLGQGPQFIFQYYEKEERGRGNFPDRFSARQFPNYSSELNVNALLLGDSALYLCASRVSGQAVETQYFGPGTRLLVL.